This T cell receptor beta chain was identified during a study of cytomegalovirus exposure and HLA in healthy donors. This CDR3 comprises 14 residues. V was trimmed by 0 bases and J by 2 bases, leaving 9 bases between them. Per germline, CDR1 SGDLS and CDR2 YYNGEE. This clone is a singleton in its sample. Using immunoSEQ multiplex PCR, the repertoire was profiled, and TCRdb retains in-frame clones only, with some absent. The sample includes more than 140,000 clones, 85% to 90% seen only once; the top ten take around 3.4%. Sequencing input: PBMCs. The rearrangement links TRBV9 to TRBJ2-7; D unclear. This clonotype was sampled from a woman under 30 in good health and CMV-seropositive. CDR3 sequence reads: CASSVGSVTYEQYF. DNA of the CDR3: TGTGCCAGCAGCGTAGGTTCAGTAACCTACGAGCAGTACTTC. Full variable domain (missing parts from reference TRBV9 and TRBJ2-7): DSGVTQTPKHLITATGQRVTLRCSPRSGDLSVYWYQQSLDQGLQFLIQYYNGEERAKGNILERFSAQQFPDLHSELNLSSLELGDSALYFCASSVGSVTYEQYFGPGTRLTVT.